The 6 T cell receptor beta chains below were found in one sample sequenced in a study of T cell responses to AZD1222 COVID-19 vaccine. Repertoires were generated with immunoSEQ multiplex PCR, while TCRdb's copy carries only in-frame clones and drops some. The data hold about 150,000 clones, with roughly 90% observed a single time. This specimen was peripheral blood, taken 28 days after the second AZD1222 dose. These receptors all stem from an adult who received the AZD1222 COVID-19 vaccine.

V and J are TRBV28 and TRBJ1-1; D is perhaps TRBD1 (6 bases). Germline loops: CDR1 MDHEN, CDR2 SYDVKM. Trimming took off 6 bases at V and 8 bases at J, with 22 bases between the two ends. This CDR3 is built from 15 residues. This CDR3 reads CASSPYQEDSLEAFF. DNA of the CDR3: TGTGCCAGCAGCCCCTACCAAGAGGACAGCTTAGAAGCTTTCTTT. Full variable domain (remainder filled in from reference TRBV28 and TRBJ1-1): DVKVTQSSRYLVKRTGEKVFLECVQDMDHENMFWYRQDPGLGLRLIYFSYDVKMKEKGDIPEGYSVSREKKERFSLILESASTNQTSMYLCASSPYQEDSLEAFFGQGTRLTVV.

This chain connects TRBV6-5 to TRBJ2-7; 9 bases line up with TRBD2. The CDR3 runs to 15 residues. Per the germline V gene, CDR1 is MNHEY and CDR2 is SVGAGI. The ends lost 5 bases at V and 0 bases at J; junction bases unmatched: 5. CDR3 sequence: CASSLTSGFSYEQYF. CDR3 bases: TGTGCCAGCAGTCTTACTAGCGGGTTCTCCTACGAGCAGTACTTC.

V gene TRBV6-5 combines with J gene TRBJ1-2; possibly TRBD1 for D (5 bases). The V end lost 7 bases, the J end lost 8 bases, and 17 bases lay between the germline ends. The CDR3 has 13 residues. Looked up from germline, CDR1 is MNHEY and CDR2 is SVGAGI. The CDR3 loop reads CASTRPGRVGYTF. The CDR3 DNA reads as TGTGCCAGCACTCGCCCAGGGAGGGTGGGCTACACCTTC.

This CDR3 is CASSLRQGPANYGYTF. For the CDR3, the DNA is TGTGCCAGCAGCTTGAGGCAGGGGCCCGCTAACTATGGCTACACCTTC. The V call is TRBV5-8, the J call TRBJ1-2; D perhaps matches TRBD1 (6 bases). This CDR3 spans 16 amino acids. CDR1 and CDR2 (germline): SGHTS, YDEGEE. The V end lost 1 base, the J end lost 0 bases, and 13 bases lay between the germline ends.

CDR3 residues: CAWDRGNQPQHF. CDR3 sequence (DNA): TGTGCCTGGGACAGGGGCAATCAGCCCCAGCATTTT. The gene calls are TRBV30 and TRBJ1-5, with 7 bases matching TRBD1. The CDR3 runs to 12 residues. The junction had 0 bases not matched to a gene; V was cut back by 5 bases and J by 2 bases. Germline assignment: CDR1 GTSNPN and CDR2 SVGIG (reference sequence).

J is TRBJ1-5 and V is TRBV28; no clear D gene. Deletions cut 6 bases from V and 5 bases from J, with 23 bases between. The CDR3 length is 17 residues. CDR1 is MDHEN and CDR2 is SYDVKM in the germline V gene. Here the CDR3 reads CASSSFGRQAGDQPQHF. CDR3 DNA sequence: TGTGCCAGCAGCTCATTCGGGAGGCAGGCCGGAGATCAGCCCCAGCATTTT.